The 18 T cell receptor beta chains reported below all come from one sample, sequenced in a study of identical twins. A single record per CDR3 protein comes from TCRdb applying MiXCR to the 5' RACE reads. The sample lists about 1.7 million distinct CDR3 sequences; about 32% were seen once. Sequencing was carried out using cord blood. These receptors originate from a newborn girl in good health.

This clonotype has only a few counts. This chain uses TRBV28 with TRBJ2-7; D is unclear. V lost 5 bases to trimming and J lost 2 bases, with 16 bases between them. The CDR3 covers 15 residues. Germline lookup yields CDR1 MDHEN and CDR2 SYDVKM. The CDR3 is CASSRRTRAPYEQYF. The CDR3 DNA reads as TGTGCCAGCAGTCGTCGCACACGAGCCCCCTACGAGCAGTACTTC.

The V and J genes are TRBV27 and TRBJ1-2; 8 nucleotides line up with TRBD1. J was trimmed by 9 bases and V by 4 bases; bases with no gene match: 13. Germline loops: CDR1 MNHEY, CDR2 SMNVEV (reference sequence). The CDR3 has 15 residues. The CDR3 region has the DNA TGTGCCAGCAGTTCCCAATCGACAGGGGCTGGTAGCTACACCTTC. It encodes CASSSQSTGAGSYTF.

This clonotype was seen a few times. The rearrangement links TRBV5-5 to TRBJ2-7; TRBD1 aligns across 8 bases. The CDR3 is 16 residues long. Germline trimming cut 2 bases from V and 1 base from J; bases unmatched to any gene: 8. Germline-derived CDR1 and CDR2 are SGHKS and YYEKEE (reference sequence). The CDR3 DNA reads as TGTGCCAGCAGCTTCGATACCGGGACAGGATCCTACGAGCAGTACTTC. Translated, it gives CASSFDTGTGSYEQYF. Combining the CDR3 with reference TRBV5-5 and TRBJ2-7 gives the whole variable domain DAGVTQSPTHLIKTRGQQVTLRCSPISGHKSVSWYQQVLGQGPQFIFQYYEKEERGRGNFPDRFSARQFPNYSSELNVNALLLGDSALYLCASSFDTGTGSYEQYFGPGTRLTVT.

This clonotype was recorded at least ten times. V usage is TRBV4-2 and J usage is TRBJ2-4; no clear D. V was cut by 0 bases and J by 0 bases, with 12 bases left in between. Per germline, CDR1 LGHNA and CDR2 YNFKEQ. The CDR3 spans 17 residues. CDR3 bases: TGTGCCAGCAGCCAAGAATTACGCGGATTAGCCAAAAACATTCAGTACTTC. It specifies CASSQELRGLAKNIQYF.

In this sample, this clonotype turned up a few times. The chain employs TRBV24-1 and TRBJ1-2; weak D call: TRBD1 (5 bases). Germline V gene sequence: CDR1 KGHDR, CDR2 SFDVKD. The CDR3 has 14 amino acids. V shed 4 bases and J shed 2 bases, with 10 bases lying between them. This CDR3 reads CATSDPAGNYGYTF. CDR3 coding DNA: TGTGCCACCAGTGACCCCGCAGGGAACTATGGCTACACCTTC.

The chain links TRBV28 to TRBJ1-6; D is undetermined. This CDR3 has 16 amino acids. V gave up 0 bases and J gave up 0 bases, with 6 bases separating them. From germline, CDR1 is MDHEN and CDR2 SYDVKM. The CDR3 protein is CASSLWMPSYNSPLHF. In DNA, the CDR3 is TGTGCCAGCAGTTTATGGATGCCCTCCTATAATTCACCCCTCCACTTT.

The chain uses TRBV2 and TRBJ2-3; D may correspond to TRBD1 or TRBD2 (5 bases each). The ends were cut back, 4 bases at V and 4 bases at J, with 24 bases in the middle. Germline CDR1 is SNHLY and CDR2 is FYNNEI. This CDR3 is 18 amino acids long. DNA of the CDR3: TGTGCCAGCAGTGGGGGCGGGCCGGGGCGAAAATTGGCAGATACGCAGTATTTT. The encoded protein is CASSGGGPGRKLADTQYF.

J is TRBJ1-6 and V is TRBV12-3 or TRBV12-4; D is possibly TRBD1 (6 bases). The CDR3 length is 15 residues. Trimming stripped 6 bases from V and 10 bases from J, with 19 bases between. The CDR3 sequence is CASRDAGAGKSPLHF. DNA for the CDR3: TGTGCCAGCAGGGACGCAGGGGCTGGGAAATCACCCCTCCACTTT.

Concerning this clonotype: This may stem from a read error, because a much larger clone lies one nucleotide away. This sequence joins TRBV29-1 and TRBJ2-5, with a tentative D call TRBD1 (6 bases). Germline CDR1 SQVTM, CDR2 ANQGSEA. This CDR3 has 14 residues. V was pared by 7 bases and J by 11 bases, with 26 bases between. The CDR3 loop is CSGADSTFANEQYF. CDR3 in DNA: TGCAGCGGCGCGGACAGCACCTTTGCCAATGAGCAGTACTTC.

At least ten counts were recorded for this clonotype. CDR3 region: CASSGQPQETQYF. CDR3 DNA: TGCGCCAGCAGTGGGCAGCCCCAAGAGACCCAGTACTTC. The rearrangement links TRBV10-1 to TRBJ2-5; D is unresolved. Trimming shortened V by 4 bases and J by 1 base, and 7 bases separated the two germline ends. The CDR3 loop spans 13 amino acids. From germline, CDR1 is WNHNN and CDR2 SYGVQD (reference sequence).

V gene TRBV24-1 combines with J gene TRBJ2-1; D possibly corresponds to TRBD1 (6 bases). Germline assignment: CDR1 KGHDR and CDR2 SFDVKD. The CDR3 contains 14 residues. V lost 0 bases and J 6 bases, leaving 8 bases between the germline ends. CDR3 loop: CATSDLRRGNEQFF. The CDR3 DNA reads TGTGCCACCAGTGATTTGCGCAGGGGCAATGAGCAGTTCTTC.

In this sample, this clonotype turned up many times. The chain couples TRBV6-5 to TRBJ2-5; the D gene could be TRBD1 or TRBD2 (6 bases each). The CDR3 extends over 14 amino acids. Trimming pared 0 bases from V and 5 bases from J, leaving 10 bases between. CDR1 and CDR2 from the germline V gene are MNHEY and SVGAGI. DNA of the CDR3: TGTGCCAGCAGTTACTCCGGGGGCCGGGAGACCCAGTACTTC. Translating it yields CASSYSGGRETQYF.

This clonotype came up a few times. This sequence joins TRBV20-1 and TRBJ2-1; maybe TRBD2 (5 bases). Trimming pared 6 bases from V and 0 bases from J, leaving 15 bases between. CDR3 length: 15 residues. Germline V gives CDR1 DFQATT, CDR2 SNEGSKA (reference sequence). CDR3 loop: CSATRQGSSYNEQFF. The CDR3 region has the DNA TGCAGTGCGACCCGACAAGGGAGCTCCTACAATGAGCAGTTCTTC.

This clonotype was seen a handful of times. CDR3 DNA: TGCGCCAGCAGCCCCCCAACTTTGGCGGGAGTTGGGAATGAGCAGTTCTTC. The encoded protein is CASSPPTLAGVGNEQFF. The chain uses TRBV5-1 and TRBJ2-1; 7 positions agree with TRBD2. Germline CDR1 and CDR2: SGHRS and YFSETQ. CDR3 length: 17 residues. V trimming: 4 bases; J trimming: 7 bases; junction bases outside the gene matches: 17. The variable domain in full, with the rest retrieved from reference TRBV5-1 and TRBJ2-1, is KAGVTQTPRYLIKTRGQQVTLSCSPISGHRSVSWYQQTPGQGLQFLFEYFSETQRNKGNFPGRFSGRQFSNSRSEMNVSTLELGDSALYLCASSPPTLAGVGNEQFFGPGTRLTVL.

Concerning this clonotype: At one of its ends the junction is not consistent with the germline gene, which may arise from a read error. As DNA, the CDR3 is TGTGCCGGCAGACTAAATAGCGGGGGTCGAAACAATGAGCAGTTCTTC. This gives the protein CAGRLNSGGRNNEQFF. The chain combines TRBV12-3 or TRBV12-4 with TRBJ2-1, with 9 bases matching TRBD2. The CDR3 runs to 16 residues.

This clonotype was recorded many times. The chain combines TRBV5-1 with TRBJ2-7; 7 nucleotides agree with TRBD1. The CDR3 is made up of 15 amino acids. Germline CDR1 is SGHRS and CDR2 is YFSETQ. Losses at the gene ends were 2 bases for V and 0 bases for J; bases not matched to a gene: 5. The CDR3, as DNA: TGCGCCAGCAGCTTAATCCGGGACAGCTCCTACGAGCAGTACTTC. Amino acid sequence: CASSLIRDSSYEQYF.

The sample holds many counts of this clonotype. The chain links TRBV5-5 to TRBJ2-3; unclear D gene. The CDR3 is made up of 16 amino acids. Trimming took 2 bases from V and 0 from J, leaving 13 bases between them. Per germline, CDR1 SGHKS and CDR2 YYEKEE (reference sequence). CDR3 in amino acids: CASSLQPGPSTDTQYF. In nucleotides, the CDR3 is TGTGCCAGCAGCTTACAGCCGGGCCCTAGCACAGATACGCAGTATTTT.

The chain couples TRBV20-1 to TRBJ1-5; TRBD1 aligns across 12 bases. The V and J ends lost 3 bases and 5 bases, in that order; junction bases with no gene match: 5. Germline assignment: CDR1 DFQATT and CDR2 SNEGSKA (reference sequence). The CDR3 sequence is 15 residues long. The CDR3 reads CSAREGTGGDQPQHF. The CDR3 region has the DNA TGCAGTGCTAGGGAAGGGACAGGGGGCGATCAGCCCCAGCATTTT.